Below are 31 T cell receptor beta chains sequenced from a single sample in a study of T cells after yellow fever vaccination. MiXCR was run by TCRdb on the 5' RACE reads, yielding one entry per CDR3 protein. The sample lists hundreds of thousands of distinct CDR3 sequences; roughly 8.7% were seen once. Specimen: PBMCs, collected on the day of the first yellow fever vaccination. The source is a man younger than 30 who received the YFV17D yellow fever vaccine.

This clonotype appeared a few times. The V and J genes are TRBV18 and TRBJ1-6; D is unclear. Germline CDR1 and CDR2: KGHSH and LQKENI. CDR3 length: 16 residues. With 3 bases removed from V and 7 bases from J, the gap between germline ends came to 16 bases. The CDR3 spells CASSPSEGMGNSPLHF. The CDR3 DNA is TGTGCCAGCTCACCGTCGGAGGGAATGGGGAATTCACCCCTCCACTTT.

V and J are TRBV5-1 and TRBJ2-2, with a tentative D call TRBD2 (7 bases). Per the germline V gene, CDR1 is SGHRS and CDR2 is YFSETQ. V lost 4 bases and J lost 2, with 15 bases in between. This CDR3 is built from 16 residues. The DNA of the CDR3 is TGCGCCAGCAGCCCCCTGGGGGGGCTTAACACCGGGGAGCTGTTTTTT. Translation: CASSPLGGLNTGELFF.

The chain uses TRBV7-3 and TRBJ2-3; D remains ambiguous. Germline V gene data show CDR1 as SGHTA and CDR2 as FQGTGA. This CDR3 comprises 14 residues. With 2 bases removed from V and 0 bases from J, the gap between germline ends came to 6 bases. The CDR3 protein is CASSLLESTDTQYF. The CDR3 region has the DNA TGTGCCAGCAGCTTATTAGAGAGCACAGATACGCAGTATTTT.

This clonotype was seen a handful of times. The rearrangement uses TRBV6-5 and TRBJ2-7; the D gene is possibly TRBD2 (5 bases). CDR1 MNHEY and CDR2 SVGAGI come from the germline V gene. V lost 0 bases and J lost 2, with 11 bases in between. The CDR3 is 15 amino acids. For the CDR3, the DNA is TGTGCCAGCAGTTACTCCCGGGGAGCCCCCTACGAGCAGTACTTC. Its protein product is CASSYSRGAPYEQYF.

This clonotype turned up a few times. This chain connects TRBV18 to TRBJ2-5, with 12 bases matching TRBD2. CDR3 length: 16 residues. Germline V CDR1 and CDR2: KGHSH, LQKENI. J was trimmed by 4 bases and V by 4 bases; bases with no gene match: 7. CDR3 in amino acids: CASSLRTSGEGETQYF. Here the CDR3 DNA reads TGTGCCAGCTCACTTCGGACTAGCGGGGAGGGAGAGACCCAGTACTTC.

The chain has TRBV20-1 and TRBJ1-1; D might be TRBD1 (5 bases). The germline gives CDR1 DFQATT, CDR2 SNEGSKA (reference sequence). The length of the CDR3 is 14 residues. Trimming took off 5 bases at V and 2 bases at J, with 15 bases between the two ends. CDR3 region: CSAPKPGLNTEAFF. CDR3 in DNA: TGCAGTGCTCCTAAGCCGGGGCTTAACACTGAAGCTTTCTTT.

This clonotype has a count of ten or more. CDR3 coding DNA: TGCGCCAGCAGCCAAGATCTGGGTGTTGCAGGACGAGGGAACAATGAGCAGTTCTTC. It translates to CASSQDLGVAGRGNNEQFF. The J gene is TRBJ2-1, the V gene TRBV4-3; the D gene is possibly TRBD2 (5 bases). Germline CDR1 LGHNA, CDR2 YSLEER. Trimming cost V 0 bases and J 5 bases, with 23 bases left between them. The CDR3 is made up of 19 amino acids.

This clonotype came up many times. This chain connects TRBV25-1 to TRBJ2-5; TRBD2 aligns across 12 bases. The V gene end was trimmed by 2 bases and the J gene end by 0 bases; junction bases not matched to a gene: 10. Germline V lookup: CDR1 MGHDK, CDR2 SYGVNS. There are 19 residues in the CDR3. This chain's CDR3 is CASSETTGLAGYDQETQYF. The CDR3 DNA reads as TGTGCCAGCAGTGAAACAACTGGACTAGCGGGGTATGACCAAGAGACCCAGTACTTC.

This clonotype was observed a few times. This rearrangement joins TRBV7-9 to TRBJ2-3, with 13 bases lining up with TRBD2. V lost 5 bases and J lost 4; bases outside the gene matches: 6. Germline V gene sequence: CDR1 SEHNR, CDR2 FQNEAQ (reference sequence). This CDR3 has 16 amino acids. CDR3 sequence (DNA): TGTGCCAGCAGCCCCCGAGGACTAGCGGGGGCAGATACGCAGTATTTT. This encodes CASSPRGLAGADTQYF. Full variable domain (remainder filled in from reference TRBV7-9 and TRBJ2-3): DTGVSQNPRHKITKRGQNVTFRCDPISEHNRLYWYRQTLGQGPEFLTYFQNEAQLEKSRLLSDRFSAERPKGSFSTLEIQRTEQGDSAMYLCASSPRGLAGADTQYFGPGTRLTVL.

As regards this clonotype: One base away lies a much larger clone, so this may be a sequencing read error. The rearrangement links TRBV2 to TRBJ2-3; 10 bases line up with TRBD1. The CDR3 sequence is 15 residues long. J gave up 1 base and V 4 bases, and 2 bases lay outside the gene matches. The V gene's germline CDR1 is SNHLY and CDR2 FYNNEI. CDR3 in DNA: TGTGCCAGCAGTGTAGGGACAGGGGGCACAGATACGCAGTATTTT. The encoded protein is CASSVGTGGTDTQYF.

The chain carries TRBV7-8 and TRBJ2-1; a weak D match, TRBD1 (5 bases). Per germline, CDR1 SGHVS and CDR2 FQNEAQ. The CDR3 length is 13 residues. The germline V and J ends were trimmed by 5 bases and 4 bases, with 9 bases remaining between them. CDR3 amino acids: CASSLDTYNEQFF. The CDR3 bases are TGTGCCAGCAGCCTGGACACATACAATGAGCAGTTCTTC.

The chain is built from TRBV5-1 and TRBJ2-1; 8 bases agree with TRBD2. Germline loops: CDR1 SGHRS, CDR2 YFSETQ. V was pared by 1 base and J by 5 bases, with 5 bases of the junction left unmatched. The CDR3 sequence is 15 residues long. The CDR3 nucleotides are TGCGCCAGCAGCTTGAAGAGCGGGGGTAACAATGAGCAGTTCTTC. The encoded protein is CASSLKSGGNNEQFF.

The table lists this clonotype with a few counts. This chain links TRBV7-2 with TRBJ1-3; D remains unclear. This CDR3 contains 14 residues. Trimming took off 1 base at V and 0 bases at J, with 4 bases between the two ends. Germline lookup yields CDR1 SGHTA and CDR2 FQGNSA. The DNA for the CDR3 is TGTGCCAGCAGCTTAGACCTCTCTGGAAACACCATATATTTT. Its protein is CASSLDLSGNTIYF.

This clonotype appeared many times. The chain joins TRBV18 to TRBJ2-5, with TRBD2 as a possible D gene (7 bases). The CDR3 spans 15 residues. V lost 3 bases to trimming and J lost 1 base, with 12 bases between them. The germline gives CDR1 KGHSH, CDR2 LQKENI. For the CDR3, the DNA is TGTGCCAGCTCACCCCCCCGGGGGGCCCAAGAGACCCAGTACTTC. It specifies CASSPPRGAQETQYF.

This chain connects TRBV11-2 to TRBJ2-7, with 11 bases lining up with TRBD1. Germline assignment: CDR1 SGHAT and CDR2 FQNNGV. This CDR3 has 16 residues. The J segment lost 4 bases and the V segment lost 5 bases, leaving 10 bases of the junction unmatched. CDR3 in amino acids: CASSPRDRGNKYEQYF. The CDR3 DNA reads TGTGCCAGCAGCCCGCGGGACAGGGGGAATAAATACGAGCAGTACTTC.

This clonotype was observed a few times. The gene calls are TRBV5-4 and TRBJ2-1; 9 bases fit TRBD2. The CDR3 totals 15 residues. Trimming took 2 bases from V and 7 from J; bases not matched to a gene: 7. Germline lookup yields CDR1 SGHNT and CDR2 YYREEE (reference sequence). CDR3 loop: CASSFWTSEENEQFF. CDR3 sequence (DNA): TGTGCCAGCAGCTTCTGGACTAGCGAGGAAAATGAGCAGTTCTTC. The whole variable domain, remainder taken from reference TRBV5-4 and TRBJ2-1, is ETGVTQSPTHLIKTRGQQVTLRCSSQSGHNTVSWYQQALGQGPQFIFQYYREEENGRGNFPPRFSGLQFPNYSSELNVNALELDDSALYLCASSFWTSEENEQFFGPGTRLTVL.

This clonotype was seen more than once but under ten times. This chain uses TRBV5-1 with TRBJ2-7; D possibly uses TRBD1 or TRBD2 (5 bases each). This CDR3 is 13 amino acids long. V was clipped by 3 bases and J by 7 bases, with 14 bases between them. Germline V gene lookup returns CDR1 SGHRS and CDR2 YFSETQ. The CDR3: CASSWDGVWEQYF. The CDR3 DNA sequence: TGCGCCAGCAGCTGGGACGGCGTTTGGGAGCAGTACTTC.

The genes are TRBV7-9 and TRBJ1-1; no reliable D call. This CDR3 spans 15 amino acids. Trimming took 1 base from V and 1 from J, leaving 10 bases between them. The V gene's germline CDR1 is SEHNR and CDR2 FQNEAQ (reference sequence). In DNA form, the CDR3 reads TGTGCCAGCAGCTTAGATTATACGGGGAACACTGAAGCTTTCTTT. The encoded protein is CASSLDYTGNTEAFF.

This rearrangement joins TRBV4-3 to TRBJ2-5, with TRBD2 as a possible D gene (5 bases). Trimming removed 0 bases at V and 3 bases at J, with 8 bases between. The germline CDR1 and CDR2 sequences are LGHNA and YSLEER. This CDR3 is built from 14 residues. The CDR3 bases are TGCGCCAGCAGCCAAGATATCGGGGAAGAGACCCAGTACTTC. Translation: CASSQDIGEETQYF.

The sample holds a few counts of this clonotype. The chain has TRBV20-1 and TRBJ2-1; 8 nucleotides agree with TRBD1. CDR1 is DFQATT and CDR2 is SNEGSKA in the germline V gene (reference sequence). This CDR3 spans 16 amino acids. V shed 0 bases and J 4 bases; nucleotides not matched to a gene: 8. The CDR3 is CSARDRRTGFYNEQFF. The DNA for the CDR3 is TGCAGTGCTAGAGATAGACGGACAGGGTTTTACAATGAGCAGTTCTTC.

The rearrangement uses TRBV29-1 and TRBJ1-2, with no clear D. V dropped 3 bases and J dropped 0 bases, with 8 bases sitting between them. The CDR3 has 13 residues. The germline gives CDR1 SQVTM, CDR2 ANQGSEA. The CDR3 is CSVDRPPNYGYTF. As DNA, the CDR3 is TGCAGCGTTGATAGACCCCCTAACTATGGCTACACCTTC.

This clonotype was seen at least ten times. This sequence joins TRBV6-5 and TRBJ2-1, with unresolved D. V lost 10 bases and J lost 3, with 10 bases in between. There are 12 residues in the CDR3. The germline V gene encodes CDR1 MNHEY and CDR2 SVGAGI. Here the CDR3 reads CAIGANYNEQFF. CDR3 sequence (DNA): TGTGCCATTGGTGCTAACTACAATGAGCAGTTCTTC.

This clonotype has more than one count but fewer than ten. J is TRBJ2-2 and V is TRBV27; D is possibly TRBD1 or TRBD2 (6 bases each). V was clipped by 6 bases and J by 3 bases, with 14 bases between them. The CDR3 loop spans 15 amino acids. Germline CDR1 reads MNHEY; CDR2 reads SMNVEV (reference sequence). CDR3 DNA: TGTGCCAGCAGGCGCGGGGACACGTACACCGGGGAGCTGTTTTTT. Protein sequence: CASRRGDTYTGELFF.

The V call is TRBV5-1, the J call TRBJ2-3, with 7 nucleotides matching TRBD1. From germline, CDR1 is SGHRS and CDR2 YFSETQ. Trimming cost V 3 bases and J 6 bases; bases outside gene matches: 19. The CDR3 runs to 18 residues. CDR3 protein: CASSWPTGNAVSWDTQYF. The CDR3 DNA reads TGCGCCAGCAGCTGGCCGACAGGGAACGCGGTGTCATGGGATACGCAGTATTTT.

A few counts support this clonotype. The rearrangement joins TRBV7-2 to TRBJ2-5, with a weak D call TRBD1 (6 bases). The V gene lost 5 bases and the J gene lost 8 bases, with 18 bases spanning the gap. Germline loops: CDR1 SGHTA, CDR2 FQGNSA. The CDR3 runs 14 residues. CDR3 sequence: CASSPRRTDFTQYF. Written as DNA, the CDR3 is TGTGCCAGCAGCCCGCGACGGACAGACTTTACCCAGTACTTC.

This clonotype has more than one count but fewer than ten. V gene TRBV7-4 combines with J gene TRBJ2-7; D is tentatively TRBD1 or TRBD2 (6 bases each). The CDR3 spans 15 residues. The germline gives CDR1 SGHVT, CDR2 SQSDAQ. The ends were cut back, 4 bases at V and 7 bases at J, with 20 bases in the middle. Here the CDR3 DNA reads TGTGCCAGCAGCTCTCCCCAGCCAGGGGAGGTTGAGCAGTACGTC. It translates to CASSSPQPGEVEQYV.

The V call is TRBV18, the J call TRBJ2-2; D gene unclear. The CDR3 is made up of 14 amino acids. Germline CDR1 and CDR2: KGHSH and LQKENI. V lost 6 bases, J lost 1 base, and 9 bases lay in between. CDR3 DNA: TGTGCCAGCTCCTCGGCACGGAACACCGGGGAGCTGTTTTTT. Residues: CASSSARNTGELFF.

The sample holds a few counts of this clonotype. The V and J genes are TRBV5-1 and TRBJ1-5; D uncertain. Trimming left V 1 base short and J 5 bases short, with 13 bases between. Germline V gene lookup returns CDR1 SGHRS and CDR2 YFSETQ. CDR3 size: 15 residues. The CDR3 region has the DNA TGCGCCAGCAGCTTGTTCGGTAGGGATGATCAGCCCCAGCATTTT. Residues: CASSLFGRDDQPQHF.

This clonotype came up many times. The chain is built from TRBV5-1 and TRBJ2-3; TRBD2 aligns across 9 bases. Germline V gene lookup returns CDR1 SGHRS and CDR2 YFSETQ. V was clipped by 4 bases and J by 3 bases; unmatched bases: 9. This CDR3 has 16 amino acids. CDR3 sequence (DNA): TGCGCCAGCAGCACCTCCTTAGCGGGGGTAACAGATACGCAGTATTTT. It translates to CASSTSLAGVTDTQYF.

The J gene is TRBJ2-2, the V gene TRBV19, with a tentative D call TRBD1 (6 bases). V dropped 7 bases and J dropped 6 bases, with 15 bases sitting between them. The CDR3 has 14 residues. From germline, CDR1 is LNHDA and CDR2 SQIVND (reference sequence). CDR3 DNA: TGTGCCAGTACGCCACAGGGTTGGGCCGGGGAGCTGTTTTTT. Translated: CASTPQGWAGELFF.

This clonotype has a count of ten or more. The J gene is TRBJ2-1, the V gene TRBV4-3; D tentatively fits TRBD1 or TRBD2 (5 bases each). Trimming stripped 0 bases from V and 11 bases from J, with 17 bases between. Germline CDR1 LGHNA, CDR2 YSLEER. CDR3 length: 15 residues. CDR3 residues: CASSQDPGARSKQFF. Written as DNA, the CDR3 is TGCGCCAGCAGCCAAGATCCCGGGGCCCGAAGCAAGCAGTTCTTC.